One and the same sample provided the 21 T cell receptor beta chains below, sequenced in a study of CXCR3-negative and CXCR3-positive naive CD8 T cells. UMI-labeled 5' RACE TRB cDNA libraries were prepared from the cells. TCRdb re-called the 5' RACE reads; one entry per CDR3 protein, DNA not given. The listing records about 120,000 distinct CDR3 sequences. These receptors are not linked to any known antigen. Regarding the study as a whole: The study found more hydrophobic TRB CDR3s in CXCR3-positive naive cells than in CXCR3-negative naive cells.

The sample was naive CXCR3+ CD8+ T cells from blood. Subset specified: CD45RO-CCR7+CD27+CD95- naive CD8+ T cells expressing CXCR3 (TNR3+). These receptors were obtained from a human donor in good health. Some clones in this sample may be carry-over from other donors' samples.

The gene calls are TRBV5-5 and TRBJ2-3; the D call from TCRdb, TRBD1, cannot be confirmed without DNA. CDR1 is SGHKS and CDR2 is YYEKEE in the germline V gene (reference sequence). The CDR3 loop spans 14 amino acids. The CDR3 region is CASSQGQGGDTQYF.

V usage is TRBV30 and J usage is TRBJ1-1. The V gene's germline CDR1 is GTSNPN and CDR2 SVGIG (reference sequence). The CDR3 covers 13 residues. CDR3 in amino acids: CAWSDSLNTEAFF.

V usage is TRBV28 and J usage is TRBJ2-3; TCRdb calls TRBD1, which cannot be checked without DNA. Germline V gene data show CDR1 as MDHEN and CDR2 as SYDVKM. This CDR3 has 13 amino acids. The CDR3 loop is CASSLGPTDTQYF.

The rearrangement joins TRBV5-6 to TRBJ2-7. This CDR3 comprises 14 residues. Germline CDR1 reads SGHDT; CDR2 reads YYEEEE. This chain's CDR3 is CASSSLGLVYEQYF.

This sequence joins TRBV29-1 and TRBJ2-7; TCRdb calls TRBD1, which cannot be checked without DNA. Germline V lookup: CDR1 SQVTM, CDR2 ANQGSEA. This CDR3 spans 13 amino acids. The CDR3 is CSVGAGIAFEQYF.

V and J are TRBV6-6 and TRBJ2-1; lacking DNA, the TRBD1 call made by TCRdb goes unchecked. CDR1 and CDR2 (germline): MNHNY, SVGAGI (reference sequence). The CDR3 loop spans 17 amino acids. The CDR3 sequence: CASSFPLGGSSYNEQFF.

The CDR3 loop is CSARDQIAGPEQFF. The chain combines TRBV20-1 with TRBJ2-1; TCRdb's D call, TRBD2, is unchecked because there is no DNA. Germline lookup yields CDR1 DFQATT and CDR2 SNEGSKA (reference sequence). This CDR3 is built from 14 residues.

The chain recombines TRBV27 with TRBJ2-1. CDR3 length: 16 amino acids. From germline, CDR1 is MNHEY and CDR2 SMNVEV (reference sequence). Here the CDR3 reads CASSPFVGITYNEQFF.

This chain connects TRBV7-2 to TRBJ2-1; the TCRdb D gene call, TRBD2, has no DNA to confirm it. Germline assignment: CDR1 SGHTA and CDR2 FQGNSA. CDR3 length: 21 amino acids. The CDR3 loop is CASSLSWLAGVSTDLRNEQFF.

The chain has TRBV14 and TRBJ1-2. This CDR3 comprises 13 residues. The V gene's germline CDR1 is SGHDN and CDR2 FVKESK. CDR3 amino acids: CASSQVTVYGYTF.

This rearrangement joins TRBV29-1 to TRBJ2-1; TCRdb reports TRBD1, a call that lacks DNA to check it against. Germline V gene sequence: CDR1 SQVTM, CDR2 ANQGSEA. The CDR3 extends over 16 amino acids. CDR3 sequence reads: CSVTRQGSTAYNEQFF.

The V gene is TRBV20-1, the J gene TRBJ2-7. Germline V gene sequence: CDR1 DFQATT, CDR2 SNEGSKA (reference sequence). This CDR3 region has 13 residues. CDR3 region: CSARVASSYEQYF.

V is TRBV4-3 and J is TRBJ2-1; TCRdb lists TRBD1, though no DNA is available to test this call. The CDR3 spans 15 residues. The V gene's germline CDR1 is LGHNA and CDR2 YSLEER. The CDR3 protein is CASSQVLQGRDEQFF.

The chain links TRBV11-2 to TRBJ2-1; the TCRdb D gene call, TRBD1, has no DNA to confirm it. The CDR3 sequence is 11 residues long. The germline gives CDR1 SGHAT, CDR2 FQNNGV. CDR3 in amino acids: CASSLGGQEDF.

The gene calls are TRBV12-3 or TRBV12-4 and TRBJ2-7; TCRdb designates TRBD2, a call that cannot be tested without DNA. The CDR3 is made up of 15 amino acids. CDR3 residues: CASSHGLAGTYEQYF.

This sequence joins TRBV5-6 and TRBJ2-5; lacking DNA, the TRBD1 call made by TCRdb goes unchecked. This CDR3 contains 16 residues. In germline, CDR1 is SGHDT, CDR2 YYEEEE. The CDR3 loop reads CASSFLGTVSQETQYF.

The chain recombines TRBV6-5 with TRBJ1-1; the D gene TCRdb calls, TRBD1, cannot be checked with no DNA. This CDR3 contains 14 residues. Germline V gene lookup returns CDR1 MNHEY and CDR2 SVGAGI. CDR3 region: CASSFGPGDTEAFF.

The CDR3 sequence: CASSLSGAEQYF. The rearrangement joins TRBV7-3 to TRBJ2-7; TCRdb gives TRBD1 as the D gene, but with no DNA this cannot be confirmed. The CDR3 has 12 residues. Germline CDR1 is SGHTA and CDR2 is FQGTGA.

The genes are TRBV4-3 and TRBJ1-1. The CDR3 loop spans 15 amino acids. CDR1 LGHNA and CDR2 YSLEER come from the germline V gene. The CDR3 is CASSQGRSSGTEAFF.

The chain couples TRBV30 to TRBJ2-5; TCRdb's D gene call, TRBD1, goes unchecked for lack of DNA. Per the germline V gene, CDR1 is GTSNPN and CDR2 is SVGIG (reference sequence). CDR3 size: 14 residues. The CDR3 here is CAWSEGTGGETQYF.

The CDR3 loop is CASSLSGSYEQYF. V usage is TRBV6-5 and J usage is TRBJ2-7; absent DNA, TCRdb's TRBD2 call cannot be checked. CDR1 MNHEY and CDR2 SVGAGI come from the germline V gene. The CDR3 is 13 amino acids.